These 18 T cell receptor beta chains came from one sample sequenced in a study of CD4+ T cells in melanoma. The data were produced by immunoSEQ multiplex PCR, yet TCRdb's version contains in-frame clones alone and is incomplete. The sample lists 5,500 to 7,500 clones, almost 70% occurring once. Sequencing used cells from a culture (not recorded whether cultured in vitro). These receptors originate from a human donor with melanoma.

CDR3 sequence reads: CAWRYRLGNTEAFF. For the CDR3, the DNA is TGTGCCTGGAGGTATCGTCTTGGTAACACTGAAGCTTTCTTT. V gene TRBV30 combines with J gene TRBJ1-1; D gene uncertain. V lost 3 bases to trimming and J lost 2 bases, with 13 bases between them. The CDR3 has 14 residues. Germline CDR1 is GTSNPN and CDR2 is SVGIG (reference sequence).

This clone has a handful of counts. The CDR3 is CASSQFQEFANTGELFF. DNA of the CDR3: TGCGCCAGCAGCCAATTTCAGGAATTCGCGAACACCGGGGAGCTGTTTTTT. The chain combines TRBV4-1 with TRBJ2-2; D unclear. The ends were cut back, 2 bases at V and 0 bases at J, with 13 bases in the middle. The germline V gene encodes CDR1 MGHRA and CDR2 YSYEKL. The CDR3 consists of 17 residues.

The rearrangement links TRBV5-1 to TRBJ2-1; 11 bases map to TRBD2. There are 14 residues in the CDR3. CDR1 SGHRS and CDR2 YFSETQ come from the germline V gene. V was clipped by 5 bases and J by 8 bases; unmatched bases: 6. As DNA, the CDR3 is TGCGCCAGCAGTTATAGCGGGGGGGCTGATGAGCAGTTCTTC. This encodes CASSYSGGADEQFF.

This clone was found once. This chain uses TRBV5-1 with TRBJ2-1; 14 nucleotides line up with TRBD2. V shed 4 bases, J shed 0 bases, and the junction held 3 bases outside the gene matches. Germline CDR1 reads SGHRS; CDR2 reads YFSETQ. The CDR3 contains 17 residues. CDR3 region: CASSATSGGASYNEQFF. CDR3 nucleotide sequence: TGCGCCAGCAGCGCGACTAGCGGGGGGGCCTCCTACAATGAGCAGTTCTTC.

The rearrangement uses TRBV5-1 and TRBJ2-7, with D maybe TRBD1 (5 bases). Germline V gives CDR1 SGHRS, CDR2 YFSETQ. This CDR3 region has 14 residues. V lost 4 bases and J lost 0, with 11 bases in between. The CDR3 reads CASSARDSSYEQYF. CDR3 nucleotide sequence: TGCGCCAGCAGCGCCAGGGATTCCTCCTACGAGCAGTACTTC.

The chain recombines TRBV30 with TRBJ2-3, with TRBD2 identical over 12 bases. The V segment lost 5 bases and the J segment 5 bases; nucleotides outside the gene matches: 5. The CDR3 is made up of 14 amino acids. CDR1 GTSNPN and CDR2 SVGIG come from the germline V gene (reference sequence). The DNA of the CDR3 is TGTGCCTGGTCTAGCGGGGGGGCTGTAGATACGCAGTATTTT. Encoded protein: CAWSSGGAVDTQYF.

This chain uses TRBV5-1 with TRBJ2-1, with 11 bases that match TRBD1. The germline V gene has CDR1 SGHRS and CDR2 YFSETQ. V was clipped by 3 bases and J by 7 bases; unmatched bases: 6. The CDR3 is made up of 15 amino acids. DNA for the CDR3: TGCGCCAGCAGCTCCCCGGACAGGGGGCAAAATGAGCAGTTCTTC. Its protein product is CASSSPDRGQNEQFF.

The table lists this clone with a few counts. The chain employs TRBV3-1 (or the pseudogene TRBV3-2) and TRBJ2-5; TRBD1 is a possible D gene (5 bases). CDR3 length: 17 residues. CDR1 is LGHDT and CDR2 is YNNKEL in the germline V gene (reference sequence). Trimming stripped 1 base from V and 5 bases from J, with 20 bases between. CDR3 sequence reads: CASSQAFPRQGRETQYF. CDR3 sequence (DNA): TGTGCCAGCAGCCAAGCCTTCCCCCGGCAGGGTCGGGAGACCCAGTACTTC.

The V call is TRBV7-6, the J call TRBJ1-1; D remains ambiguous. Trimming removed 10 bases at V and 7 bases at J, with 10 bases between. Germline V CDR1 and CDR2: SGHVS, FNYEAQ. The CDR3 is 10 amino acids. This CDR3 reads CATQSGEAFF. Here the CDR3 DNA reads TGTGCCACCCAATCGGGTGAAGCTTTCTTT.

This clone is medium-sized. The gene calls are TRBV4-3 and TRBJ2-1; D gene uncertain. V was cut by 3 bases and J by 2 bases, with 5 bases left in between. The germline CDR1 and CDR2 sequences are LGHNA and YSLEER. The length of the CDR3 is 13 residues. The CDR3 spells CASSHSPYNEQFF. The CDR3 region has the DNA TGCGCCAGCAGCCATAGTCCCTACAATGAGCAGTTCTTC.

CDR3 in DNA: TGTGCCAGCAGACAGGGGCTTCAGCCCCAGCATTTT. Its protein is CASRQGLQPQHF. The chain combines TRBV28 with TRBJ1-5, with 7 bases identical to TRBD1. CDR3 length: 12 amino acids. Germline trimming cut 6 bases from V and 6 bases from J; bases unmatched to any gene: 2. Germline lookup yields CDR1 MDHEN and CDR2 SYDVKM.

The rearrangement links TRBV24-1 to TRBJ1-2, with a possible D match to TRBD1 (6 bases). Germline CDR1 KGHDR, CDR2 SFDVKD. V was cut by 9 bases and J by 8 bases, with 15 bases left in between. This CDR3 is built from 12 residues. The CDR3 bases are TGTGCCACCTCCAGGGGTTCGGGAGGCTACACCTTC. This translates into CATSRGSGGYTF.

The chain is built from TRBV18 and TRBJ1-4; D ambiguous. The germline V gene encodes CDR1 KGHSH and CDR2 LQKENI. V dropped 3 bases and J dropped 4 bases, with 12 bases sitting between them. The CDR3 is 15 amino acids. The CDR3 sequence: CASSPAWVGNEKLFF. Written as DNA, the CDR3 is TGTGCCAGCTCACCCGCCTGGGTGGGTAATGAAAAACTGTTTTTT.

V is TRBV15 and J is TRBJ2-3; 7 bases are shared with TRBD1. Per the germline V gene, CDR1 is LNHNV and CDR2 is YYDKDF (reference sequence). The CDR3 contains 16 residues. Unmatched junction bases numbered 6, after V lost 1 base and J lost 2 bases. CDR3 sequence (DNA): TGTGCCACCAGCAGAGGGCAGGGGGAATTCACAGATACGCAGTATTTT. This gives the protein CATSRGQGEFTDTQYF.

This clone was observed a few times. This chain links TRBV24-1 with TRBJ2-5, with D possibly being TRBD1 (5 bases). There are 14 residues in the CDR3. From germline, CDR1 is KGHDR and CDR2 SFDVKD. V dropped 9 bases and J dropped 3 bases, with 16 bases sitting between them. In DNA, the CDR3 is TGTGCCACCGTGGTTGGCAGGGCCAAAGAGACCCAGTACTTC. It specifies CATVVGRAKETQYF.

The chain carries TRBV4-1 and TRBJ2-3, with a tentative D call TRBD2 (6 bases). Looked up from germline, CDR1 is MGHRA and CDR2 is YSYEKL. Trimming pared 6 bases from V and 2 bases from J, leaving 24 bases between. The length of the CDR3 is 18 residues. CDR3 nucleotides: TGCGCCAGCAGAGCGGGCACTCGGTTGCATAGCGCCACAGATACGCAGTATTTT. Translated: CASRAGTRLHSATDTQYF.

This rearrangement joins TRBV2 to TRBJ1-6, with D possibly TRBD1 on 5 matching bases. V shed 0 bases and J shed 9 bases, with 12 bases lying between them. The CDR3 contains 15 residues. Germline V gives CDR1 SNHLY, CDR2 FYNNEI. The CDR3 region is CASSEAPGVGSPLHF. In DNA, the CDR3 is TGTGCCAGCAGTGAAGCGCCGGGGGTTGGTTCACCCCTCCACTTT.

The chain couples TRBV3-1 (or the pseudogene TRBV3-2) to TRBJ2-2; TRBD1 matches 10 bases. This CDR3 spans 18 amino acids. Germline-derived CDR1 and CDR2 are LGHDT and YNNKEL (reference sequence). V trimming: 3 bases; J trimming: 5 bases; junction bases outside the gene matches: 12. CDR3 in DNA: TGTGCCAGCAGCCAGCTCCCGGGACAGGGGAAAGGGACCGGGGAGCTGTTTTTT. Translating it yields CASSQLPGQGKGTGELFF.